The rows below give T cell receptor beta chains drawn from one sample of a study of cytomegalovirus exposure and HLA in healthy donors. Clones were sequenced by immunoSEQ multiplex PCR, and TCRdb holds only the in-frame ones, with some missing. The table lists some 120,000 clones, around 79% of them singletons. Sequenced input: PBMCs. The receptors come from a woman in her late teens or twenties in good health and CMV-seronegative. The CDR3 runs from the conserved cysteine through the conserved F or W. D genes are given only for firm matches. Rows give clone size only sometimes, using once, few, many, or a class for an expanded clone.

clone size: once
J gene: TRBJ2-3
V gene: TRBV5-6
D gene: TRBD2
CDR3 DNA: TGTGCCAGCAGCTTTAGTCTAGCGGGAGTAACAGATACGCAGTATTTT
CDR3 protein: CASSFSLAGVTDTQYF

clone size: .
J gene: TRBJ1-5
V gene: TRBV5-1
D gene: TRBD1
CDR3 DNA: TGCGCCAGCAGCCCGGGGACAGGCACTAGCAATCAGCCCCAGCATTTT
CDR3 protein: CASSPGTGTSNQPQHF

clone size: .
J gene: TRBJ1-2
V gene: TRBV9
D gene: .
CDR3 DNA: TGTGCCAGCAGCGTAGCGGGGGGCAGTGGCTACACCTTC
CDR3 protein: CASSVAGGSGYTF

clone size: once
J gene: TRBJ2-2
V gene: TRBV11-2
D gene: .
CDR3 DNA: TGTGCCAGCAGCTTGAGGACCGGGGAGCTGTTTTTT
CDR3 protein: CASSLRTGELFF

clone size: .
J gene: TRBJ2-5
V gene: TRBV6-1
D gene: .
CDR3 DNA: TGTGCCAGCAGTGTTGTGACTGGCCAACAAGAGACCCAGTACTTC
CDR3 protein: CASSVVTGQQETQYF

clone size: .
J gene: TRBJ1-1
V gene: TRBV5-1
D gene: .
CDR3 DNA: TGCGCCAGCAGCATAGAGACAGGACTGAACACTGAAGCTTTCTTT
CDR3 protein: CASSIETGLNTEAFF

clone size: .
J gene: TRBJ2-3
V gene: TRBV5-4
D gene: TRBD1
CDR3 DNA: TGTGCCAGCAGCCAGGGACAGGGGGCGGTAGATACGCAGTATTTT
CDR3 protein: CASSQGQGAVDTQYF

clone size: few
J gene: TRBJ2-2
V gene: TRBV19
D gene: TRBD1
CDR3 DNA: TGTGCCAGTAGTCCCATTTCAACGGGACAGGTTCCCGGGGAGCTGTTTTTT
CDR3 protein: CASSPISTGQVPGELFF

clone size: .
J gene: TRBJ1-2
V gene: TRBV10-3
D gene: TRBD1
CDR3 DNA: TGTGCCATCGGGCCGACTCCGGGACAGGGCCCTCCCGGTGCCACCTTC
CDR3 protein: CAIGPTPGQGPPGATF

clone size: .
J gene: TRBJ2-7
V gene: TRBV6-5
D gene: .
CDR3 DNA: TGTGCCAGCAGTTACTCGACCGGGGTAACCTCCTACGAGCAGTACTTC
CDR3 protein: CASSYSTGVTSYEQYF

clone size: .
J gene: TRBJ1-1
V gene: TRBV29-1
D gene: TRBD1
CDR3 DNA: TGCAGCGGGGGGACAGGGTTAGGGACTGAAGCTTTCTTT
CDR3 protein: CSGGTGLGTEAFF

clone size: once
J gene: TRBJ2-1
V gene: TRBV6-1
D gene: TRBD2
CDR3 DNA: TGTGCCAGCAGACTAGCGGGAGGCAATGAGCAGTTCTTC
CDR3 protein: CASRLAGGNEQFF

clone size: .
J gene: TRBJ1-5
V gene: TRBV23-1
D gene: .
CDR3 DNA: TGCGCCAGCAGCCCACATGCGGGGGAGAGGGATCAGCCCCAGCATTTT
CDR3 protein: CASSPHAGERDQPQHF

clone size: .
J gene: TRBJ2-1
V gene: TRBV5-1
D gene: .
CDR3 DNA: TGCGCCAGCAGCCCGGACCGACGACAGGCAACTAATGAGCAGTTCTTC
CDR3 protein: CASSPDRRQATNEQFF

clone size: few
J gene: TRBJ1-2
V gene: TRBV6-5
D gene: .
CDR3 DNA: TGTGCCAGCAGCCAGGGGAAAGGCTACACCTTC
CDR3 protein: CASSQGKGYTF

clone size: .
J gene: TRBJ2-7
V gene: TRBV2
D gene: .
CDR3 DNA: TGTGCCACAAGGAGGGGAAACGAGCAGTACTTC
CDR3 protein: CATRRGNEQYF

clone size: once
J gene: TRBJ2-7
V gene: TRBV19
D gene: TRBD2
CDR3 DNA: TGTGCCAGTAGTTCCCCCGGGAGGACTGGAGGCTCCTACGAGCAGTACTTC
CDR3 protein: CASSSPGRTGGSYEQYF

clone size: .
J gene: TRBJ1-1
V gene: TRBV6-5
D gene: TRBD1
CDR3 DNA: TGTGCCAGCAGCAGGGGGACTGAAGCTTTCTTT
CDR3 protein: CASSRGTEAFF

clone size: .
J gene: TRBJ2-7
V gene: TRBV5-4
D gene: .
CDR3 DNA: TGTGCCACCCAGACACAGGGACGTCTTAAGGCTGGCTACGAGCAGTACTTC
CDR3 protein: CATQTQGRLKAGYEQYF

clone size: .
J gene: TRBJ1-1
V gene: TRBV20-1
D gene: .
CDR3 DNA: TGCAGTGCTAGGTACGGGTCTGAAGCTTTCTTT
CDR3 protein: CSARYGSEAFF

clone size: .
J gene: TRBJ2-5
V gene: TRBV19
D gene: .
CDR3 DNA: TGTGCCAGTAGTCCCTGGGGAGATCAAGAGACCCAGTACTTC
CDR3 protein: CASSPWGDQETQYF

clone size: .
J gene: TRBJ1-1
V gene: TRBV19
D gene: TRBD1
CDR3 DNA: TGTGCCAGTAGTATGCCCGGGACAGCTCCCGTCAACATGAACACTGAAGCTTTCTTT
CDR3 protein: CASSMPGTAPVNMNTEAFF

clone size: .
J gene: TRBJ2-2
V gene: TRBV2
D gene: TRBD1
CDR3 DNA: TGTGCCAGCAACTTCCGGGACAGGGCCACCGGGGAGCTGTTTTTT
CDR3 protein: CASNFRDRATGELFF

clone size: .
J gene: TRBJ2-1
V gene: TRBV10-3
D gene: TRBD1
CDR3 DNA: TGTGCCATTACGACAGGGTTTCGGGATGAGCAGTTCTTC
CDR3 protein: CAITTGFRDEQFF

clone size: .
J gene: TRBJ1-4
V gene: TRBV7-9
D gene: .
CDR3 DNA: TGTGCCAGCAGCTTAGCCAGGGGCAGCGAAAATGAAAAACTGTTTTTT
CDR3 protein: CASSLARGSENEKLFF

clone size: .
J gene: TRBJ2-1
V gene: TRBV7-9
D gene: TRBD2
CDR3 DNA: TGTGCCAGCAGCTTAAGGGCGGGGGGGGTGAGGAATGAGCAGTTCTTC
CDR3 protein: CASSLRAGGVRNEQFF

clone size: .
J gene: TRBJ1-2
V gene: TRBV7-2
D gene: .
CDR3 DNA: TGTGCCAGCAGCTTAGAAGCGGGAAGGTTCTGCACCTTC
CDR3 protein: CASSLEAGRFCTF

clone size: .
J gene: TRBJ2-2
V gene: TRBV10-3
D gene: .
CDR3 DNA: TGTGCCATCAGTGACCATTTCAGGGTTAACACCGGGGAGCTGTTTTTT
CDR3 protein: CAISDHFRVNTGELFF

clone size: .
J gene: TRBJ1-3
V gene: TRBV5-6
D gene: .
CDR3 DNA: TGTGCCAGTCTTCAGGGTGGTGGAAACACCATATATTTT
CDR3 protein: CASLQGGGNTIYF

clone size: .
J gene: TRBJ2-7
V gene: TRBV7-9
D gene: TRBD2
CDR3 DNA: TGTGCCAGCACCCCGCGGGGGGCCTACGAGCAGTACTTC
CDR3 protein: CASTPRGAYEQYF

clone size: .
J gene: TRBJ2-3
V gene: TRBV11-3
D gene: .
CDR3 DNA: TGTGCCAGCAGCTTGGGAGCGGGTACCACAGATACGCAGTATTTT
CDR3 protein: CASSLGAGTTDTQYF

clone size: .
J gene: TRBJ1-3
V gene: TRBV9
D gene: .
CDR3 DNA: TGTGCCAGCAGGGGAACAGGGACCAGTGGAAACACCATATATTTT
CDR3 protein: CASRGTGTSGNTIYF

clone size: .
J gene: TRBJ1-1
V gene: TRBV27
D gene: TRBD1
CDR3 DNA: TGTGCCAGCAGTTTAGTGACAGGGATGAACACTGAAGCTTTCTTT
CDR3 protein: CASSLVTGMNTEAFF

clone size: .
J gene: TRBJ2-7
V gene: TRBV5-5
D gene: .
CDR3 DNA: TGTGCCAGCAGCTTGGAATACATCTCCTACGAGCAGTACTTC
CDR3 protein: CASSLEYISYEQYF

clone size: .
J gene: TRBJ2-3
V gene: TRBV7-9
D gene: .
CDR3 DNA: TGTGCCAGCAGCCCGTGGCAGAACACAGATACGCAGTATTTT
CDR3 protein: CASSPWQNTDTQYF